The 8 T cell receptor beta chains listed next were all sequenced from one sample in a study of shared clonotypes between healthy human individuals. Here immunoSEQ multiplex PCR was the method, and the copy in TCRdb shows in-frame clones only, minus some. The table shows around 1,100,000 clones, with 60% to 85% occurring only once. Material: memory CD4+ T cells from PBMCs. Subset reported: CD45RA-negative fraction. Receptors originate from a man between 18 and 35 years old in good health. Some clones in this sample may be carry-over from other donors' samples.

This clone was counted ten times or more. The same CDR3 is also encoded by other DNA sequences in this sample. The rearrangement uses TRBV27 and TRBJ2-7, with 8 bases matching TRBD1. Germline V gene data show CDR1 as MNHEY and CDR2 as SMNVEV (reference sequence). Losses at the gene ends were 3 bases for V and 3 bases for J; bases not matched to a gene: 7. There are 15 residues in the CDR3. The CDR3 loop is CASSFVGQGSYEQYF. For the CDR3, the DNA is TGTGCCAGCAGTTTCGTCGGACAGGGAAGCTACGAGCAGTACTTC.

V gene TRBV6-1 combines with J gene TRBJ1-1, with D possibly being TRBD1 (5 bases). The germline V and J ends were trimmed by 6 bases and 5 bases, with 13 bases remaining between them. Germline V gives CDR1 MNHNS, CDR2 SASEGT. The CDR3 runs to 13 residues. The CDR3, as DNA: TGTGCCAGCAGCGGGGGGGGTAGTACTGAAGCTTTCTTT. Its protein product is CASSGGGSTEAFF.

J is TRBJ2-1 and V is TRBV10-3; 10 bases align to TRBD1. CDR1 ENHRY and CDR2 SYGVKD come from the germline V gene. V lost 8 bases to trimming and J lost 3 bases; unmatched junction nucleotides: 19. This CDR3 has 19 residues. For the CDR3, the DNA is TGTGCCATCTCAACGAGGGACAGGGGAATGGGTGTTTTCTACAATGAGCAGTTCTTC. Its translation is CAISTRDRGMGVFYNEQFF.

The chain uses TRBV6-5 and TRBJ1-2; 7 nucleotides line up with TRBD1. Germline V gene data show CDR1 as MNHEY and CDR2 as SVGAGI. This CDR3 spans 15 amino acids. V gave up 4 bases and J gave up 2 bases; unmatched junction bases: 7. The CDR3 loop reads CASSSRQGGNYGYTF. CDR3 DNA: TGTGCCAGCAGTTCCCGACAGGGCGGGAACTATGGCTACACCTTC.

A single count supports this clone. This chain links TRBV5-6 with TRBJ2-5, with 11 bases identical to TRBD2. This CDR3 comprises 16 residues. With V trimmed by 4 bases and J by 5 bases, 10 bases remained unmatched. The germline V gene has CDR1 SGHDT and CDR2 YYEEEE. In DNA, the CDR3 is TGTGCCAGCAGCCCCCTAGCGGGAGGAGGTGGCGAGACCCAGTACTTC. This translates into CASSPLAGGGGETQYF.

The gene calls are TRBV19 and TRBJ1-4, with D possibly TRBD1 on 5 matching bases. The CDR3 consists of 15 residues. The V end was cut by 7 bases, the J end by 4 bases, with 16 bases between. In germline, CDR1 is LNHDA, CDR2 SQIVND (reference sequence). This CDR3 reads CASTLYGGINEKLFF. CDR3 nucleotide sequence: TGTGCCAGTACCTTATACGGGGGTATTAATGAAAAACTGTTTTTT. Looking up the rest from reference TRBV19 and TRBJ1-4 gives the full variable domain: DGGITQSPKYLFRKEGQNVTLSCEQNLNHDAMYWYRQDPGQGLRLIYYSQIVNDFQKGDIAEGYSVSREKKESFPLTVTSAQKNPTAFYLCASTLYGGINEKLFFGSGTQLSVL.

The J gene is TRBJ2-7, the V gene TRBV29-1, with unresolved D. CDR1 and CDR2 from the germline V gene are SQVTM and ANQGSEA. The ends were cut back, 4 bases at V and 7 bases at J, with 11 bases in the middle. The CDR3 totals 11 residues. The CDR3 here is CSVAAEWEQYF. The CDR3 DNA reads TGCAGCGTTGCGGCCGAATGGGAGCAGTACTTC.

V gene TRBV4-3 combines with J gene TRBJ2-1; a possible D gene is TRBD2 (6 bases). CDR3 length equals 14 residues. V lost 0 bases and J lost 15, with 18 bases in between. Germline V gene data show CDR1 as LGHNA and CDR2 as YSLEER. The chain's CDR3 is CASSQDGGLAAPFF. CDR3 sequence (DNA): TGCGCCAGCAGCCAAGATGGAGGGCTAGCTGCTCCGTTCTTC.